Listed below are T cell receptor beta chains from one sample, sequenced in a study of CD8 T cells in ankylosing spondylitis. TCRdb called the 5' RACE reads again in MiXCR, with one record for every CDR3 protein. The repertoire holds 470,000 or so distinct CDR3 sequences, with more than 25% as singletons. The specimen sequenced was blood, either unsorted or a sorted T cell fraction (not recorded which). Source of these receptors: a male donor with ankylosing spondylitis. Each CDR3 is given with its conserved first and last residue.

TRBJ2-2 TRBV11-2 CASSLRRYATGELFF
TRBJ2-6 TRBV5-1 CASSLYSGTSGANVLTF
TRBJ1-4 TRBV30 CAWSAPTGVNEKLFF
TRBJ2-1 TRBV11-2 CASSLDRGRNNEQFF
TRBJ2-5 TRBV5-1 CASSSGTGSSETQYF
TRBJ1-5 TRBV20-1 CSATTGQPGNQPQHF
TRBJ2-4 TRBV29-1 CSVVISWAGVTKNIQYF
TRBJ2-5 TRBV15 CATSRDGGRTQYF
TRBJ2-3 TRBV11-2 CASSPISGGTDTQYF
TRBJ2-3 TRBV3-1 CASSPRGRDTQYF
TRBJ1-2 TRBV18 CASSPTPTGVDYGYTF
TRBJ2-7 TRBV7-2 CASSLVSSGDTYEQYF
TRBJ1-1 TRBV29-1 CSATPPGWGDTEAFF
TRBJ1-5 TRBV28 CASTLGEYSNQPQHF
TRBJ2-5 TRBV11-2 CASTTLETQYF
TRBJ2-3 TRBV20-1 CSATPPGTTTSTDTQYF
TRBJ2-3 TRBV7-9 CASSFGSYTDTQYF
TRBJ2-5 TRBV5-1 CASSLVRFQDRGRETQYF
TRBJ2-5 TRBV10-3 CAISARLAGVNQETQYF
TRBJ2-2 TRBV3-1 CASSRIETGELFF
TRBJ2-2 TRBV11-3 CASTPHPQDGTGELFF
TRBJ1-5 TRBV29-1 CSVILQGGNQPQHF
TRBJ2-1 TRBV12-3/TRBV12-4 CASSNPRDRGNDEQFF
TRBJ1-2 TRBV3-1 CASSPLQPGQGDGYTF
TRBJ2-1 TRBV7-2 CASSSSGSHYNEQFF
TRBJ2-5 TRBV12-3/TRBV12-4 CASSFPDRGETQYF
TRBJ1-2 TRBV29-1 CSVRGREGYGYTF
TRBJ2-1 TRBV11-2 CASSRTSGSNEQFF